Listed below are T cell receptor beta chains from one sample, sequenced in a study of blood T cell repertoires in COVID-19. Method: immunoSEQ multiplex PCR; TCRdb's copy keeps in-frame clones and lacks some. Of about 110,000 clones listed, about 85% are singletons. The sequencing sample was made of peripheral blood. The receptor set was obtained from a human donor in a cohort sampled during active COVID-19. Both conserved end residues are part of each CDR3. The order of the fields is V gene, J gene, D gene, CDR3 DNA, CDR3 protein. D genes are given only for firm matches.

V gene: TRBV29-1; J gene: TRBJ2-1; D gene: TRBD2; CDR3 DNA: TGCAGCGTTCCCCGACTAGCGGGAGAATACAATGAGCAGTTCTTC; CDR3 protein: CSVPRLAGEYNEQFF
V gene: TRBV7-9; J gene: TRBJ1-1; D gene: -; CDR3 DNA: TGTGCCAGCAGCTTACAACAGGGTGGCACTGAAGCTTTCTTT; CDR3 protein: CASSLQQGGTEAFF
V gene: TRBV6-5; J gene: TRBJ1-2; D gene: -; CDR3 DNA: TGTGCCAGCAGTTACAATGGAGACAGGCAAGGCTACACCTTC; CDR3 protein: CASSYNGDRQGYTF
V gene: TRBV7-9; J gene: TRBJ2-1; D gene: TRBD2; CDR3 DNA: TGTGCCAGCAGCCACGGGCTAGCGGGGGGGGAAGTTGAGCAGTTCTTC; CDR3 protein: CASSHGLAGGEVEQFF
V gene: TRBV5-1; J gene: TRBJ2-2; D gene: -; CDR3 DNA: TGCGCCAGCAGCTCTCTAGACTACACCGGGGAGCTGTTTTTT; CDR3 protein: CASSSLDYTGELFF
V gene: TRBV11-2; J gene: TRBJ2-5; D gene: TRBD2; CDR3 DNA: TGTGCCAGCAGCTTGGGACTAGCGGTACAAGAGACCCAGTACTTC; CDR3 protein: CASSLGLAVQETQYF
V gene: TRBV18; J gene: TRBJ1-4; D gene: -; CDR3 DNA: TGTGCCAGCTCACCGGCTCCCCTTCAGGAACTGTTTTTT; CDR3 protein: CASSPAPLQELFF
V gene: TRBV19; J gene: TRBJ2-1; D gene: TRBD2; CDR3 DNA: TGTGCCACTCAGCGGGAGTCCGGGTACAATGAGCAGTTCTTC; CDR3 protein: CATQRESGYNEQFF
V gene: TRBV5-1; J gene: TRBJ2-5; D gene: -; CDR3 DNA: TGCGCCAGCAGCCAGGGATTTGAAGAGACCCAGTACTTC; CDR3 protein: CASSQGFEETQYF
V gene: TRBV7-8; J gene: TRBJ1-6; D gene: -; CDR3 DNA: TGTGCCAGCAGCTCCTCTTCCCGGGGGAATTCACCCCTCCACTTT; CDR3 protein: CASSSSSRGNSPLHF
V gene: TRBV28; J gene: TRBJ1-6; D gene: -; CDR3 DNA: TGTGCCAGCACCTATGGGGGCGGGCATTCACCCCTCCACTTT; CDR3 protein: CASTYGGGHSPLHF
V gene: TRBV10-3; J gene: TRBJ1-3; D gene: -; CDR3 DNA: TGTGCCATCAGTGAAGCGGACCGACCTGCGGAAAACACCATATATTTT; CDR3 protein: CAISEADRPAENTIYF